Listed below are T cell receptor beta chains from one sample, sequenced in a study of T cell responses to AZD1222 COVID-19 vaccine. The repertoire was sequenced with immunoSEQ multiplex PCR; TCRdb's copy has only in-frame clones and lacks some. The sample includes almost 80,000 clones, roughly 87% of them seen just once. Sequencing was performed on peripheral blood, taken on day 0 of AZD1222 vaccination. The receptors come from an adult in good health. Both conserved end residues are part of each CDR3. A D gene is named only where the DNA matches it firmly. Not all rows give a size; the values are once, few, many and, for expanded clones, a class.

TGTGCCAGCAGACTCCAAGGGCAGGGCCACATTCAGTACTTC,CASRLQGQGHIQYF,NA,NA,TRBV11-2,TRBJ2-4
TGTGCCAGCAGTTTATTCAGGGATCAGCCCCAGCATTTT,CASSLFRDQPQHF,NA,NA,TRBV27,TRBJ1-5
TGTGCCAGCAGTTTCGGATTGGGGAGCAATCAGCCCCAGCATTTT,CASSFGLGSNQPQHF,few,NA,TRBV27,TRBJ1-5
TGTGCCAGCAGCTTAGCGCCCCCGAGAGAGGGCTACGAGCAGTACTTC,CASSLAPPREGYEQYF,NA,NA,TRBV7-2,TRBJ2-7
TGTGCCAGCACCTCCGGGACAGCTACCTACGAGCAGTACTTC,CASTSGTATYEQYF,few,TRBD1,TRBV7-9,TRBJ2-7
TGTGCCAGCAGCTGGGGGGGACAGGCGATCTCCGGGGAGCTGTTTTTT,CASSWGGQAISGELFF,once,NA,TRBV7-9,TRBJ2-2
TGCGCCAGCAGCTTGGACAGGGCTGAAAAACTGTTTTTT,CASSLDRAEKLFF,NA,NA,TRBV5-1,TRBJ1-4
TGTGCCAGCCAGAGGGATTTCAACTATAATTCACCCCTCCACTTT,CASQRDFNYNSPLHF,NA,NA,TRBV2,TRBJ1-6
TGTGCCAGCAGTCGTACAGGGCTCGTCACAGATACGCAGTATTTT,CASSRTGLVTDTQYF,NA,NA,TRBV27,TRBJ2-3
TGTGCCAGCAGCTTAGACCGGGAGGGCTGGGTGGATACGCAGTATTTT,CASSLDREGWVDTQYF,NA,TRBD2,TRBV7-8,TRBJ2-3
TGTGCCAGTAGTATAGCCCGGACGGGGAACACTGAAGCTTTCTTT,CASSIARTGNTEAFF,NA,NA,TRBV19,TRBJ1-1
TGTGCCAGCAGTTTACAGGCCACCGGGGAGCTGTTTTTT,CASSLQATGELFF,few,NA,TRBV27,TRBJ2-2
TGTGCCAGCAGCAAAGATGGCGGCAGCACCTACACTGAAGCTTTCTTT,CASSKDGGSTYTEAFF,NA,NA,TRBV7-3,TRBJ1-1
TGTGCCAGCATGACCCACTACGAGCAGTACTTC,CASMTHYEQYF,NA,NA,TRBV6-5,TRBJ2-7
TGTGCCTGGAGTGGGACAAGCCGCAATCAGCCCCAGCATTTT,CAWSGTSRNQPQHF,NA,NA,TRBV30,TRBJ1-5
TGTGCCAGCAGTCCTCACATACAGGGATCCTACGAGCAGTACTTC,CASSPHIQGSYEQYF,once,NA,TRBV9,TRBJ2-7
TGTGCCAGTAGTGTCGCCCTGTACCAAGAGACCCAGTACTTC,CASSVALYQETQYF,NA,NA,TRBV19,TRBJ2-5
TGTGCCATCAGTCGGGGATCAGAAGGCTACACCTTC,CAISRGSEGYTF,NA,NA,TRBV10-3,TRBJ1-2
TGCAGCGCCACCCCAGGGGGAGGAAACACCATATATTTT,CSATPGGGNTIYF,NA,TRBD1,TRBV29-1,TRBJ1-3
TGTGCCAGCAGCTTGCTAGGCTACGAGCAGTACTTC,CASSLLGYEQYF,NA,NA,TRBV5-5,TRBJ2-7
TGTGCCAGTAGTATCAGTCGGGCCACACATGGCTACACCTTC,CASSISRATHGYTF,once,NA,TRBV19,TRBJ1-2
TGTGCCAGTAGTTTCGGACTAGCGGGAGACACCGGGGAGCTGTTTTTT,CASSFGLAGDTGELFF,NA,TRBD2,TRBV19,TRBJ2-2
TGTGCCTGGAGTGTCGGGTACCAACAGGGAAACACCATATATTTT,CAWSVGYQQGNTIYF,NA,NA,TRBV30,TRBJ1-3
TGCAGCGTGGTGTCAGGTAGCGTCTACGAGCAGTACTTC,CSVVSGSVYEQYF,NA,NA,TRBV29-1,TRBJ2-7
TGTGCCAGCAGCCTAGCGGGAGGGACCAGTGAGCAGTTCTTC,CASSLAGGTSEQFF,NA,TRBD2,TRBV6-2/TRBV6-3,TRBJ2-1
TGTGCCAGCAGCTTAGAGGGACTAGCGACCTACAATGAGCAGTTCTTC,CASSLEGLATYNEQFF,NA,TRBD2,TRBV7-9,TRBJ2-1
TGTGCCAGCAGCGAAACTTATAGCAATCAGCCCCAGCATTTT,CASSETYSNQPQHF,once,NA,TRBV3-1/TRBV3-2,TRBJ1-5
TGTGCCAGCAGCCGGAGGGGGTCTGACTATGGCTACACCTTC,CASSRRGSDYGYTF,NA,NA,TRBV6-2/TRBV6-3,TRBJ1-2
TGTGCCAGCAGTGAAGATAGGCCTGAGGAGCCACCCCTCCACTTT,CASSEDRPEEPPLHF,NA,NA,TRBV2,TRBJ1-6
TGTGCCAGCAGCCAAGACCTAGTGCCAGAGACCCAGTACTTC,CASSQDLVPETQYF,NA,NA,TRBV3-1/TRBV3-2,TRBJ2-5
TGTGCCAGCAGCCAAGTACTAGCGGGAGGCCAAGAGACCCAGTACTTC,CASSQVLAGGQETQYF,NA,TRBD2,TRBV3-1/TRBV3-2,TRBJ2-5
TGTGCCAGCAGCCCCGAGAGAGGGCGTAATTCACCCCTCCACTTT,CASSPERGRNSPLHF,NA,NA,TRBV3-1/TRBV3-2,TRBJ1-6
TGTGCCAGTAGATTGGGTGGACTAGCGGGAGCTTACAATGAGCAGTTCTTC,CASRLGGLAGAYNEQFF,NA,TRBD2,TRBV19,TRBJ2-1
TGCAGCGTTGCCGGGGGCGGAGATACGCAGTATTTT,CSVAGGGDTQYF,few,NA,TRBV29-1,TRBJ2-3
TGTGCCAGCCGCGGCGAGGCACTCCTGAACACTGAAGCTTTCTTT,CASRGEALLNTEAFF,NA,NA,TRBV2,TRBJ1-1
TGTGCCAGCAGCCCATGGGGGGCCAACGTCCTGACTTTC,CASSPWGANVLTF,NA,NA,TRBV3-1/TRBV3-2,TRBJ2-6
TGTGCCAGCATGAGGTCAATTAGGGAGCTTTTCGGAAACACCATATATTTT,CASMRSIRELFGNTIYF,once,NA,TRBV6-4,TRBJ1-3
TGTGCCAGCAGGCCTCGGAGTGGGACCTCCAATCAGCCCCAGCATTTT,CASRPRSGTSNQPQHF,NA,NA,TRBV27,TRBJ1-5
TGTGCCAGTGAAAACTGGCGTCGGAACACCGGGGAGCTGTTTTTT,CASENWRRNTGELFF,NA,NA,TRBV19,TRBJ2-2
TGCGCCAGCAGCCAAAGCAGGGGTTCACCCCTCCACTTT,CASSQSRGSPLHF,NA,NA,TRBV4-3,TRBJ1-6
TGTGCCAGCAGCCCCTCCCTAGCGGAGAGCACAGATACGCAGTATTTT,CASSPSLAESTDTQYF,NA,TRBD2,TRBV11-2,TRBJ2-3
TGTGCCAGCTCCTTAGCAGCCCAAAGGATATCTGGAAACACCATATATTTT,CASSLAAQRISGNTIYF,NA,NA,TRBV18,TRBJ1-3
TGTGCCACCAGCAGAGAGGCTACAACCACCGGGGAGCTGTTTTTT,CATSREATTTGELFF,NA,NA,TRBV15,TRBJ2-2
TGTGCCAGTAGTCTTACTAGCGGGAGTTACGATGAGCAGTTCTTC,CASSLTSGSYDEQFF,few,TRBD2,TRBV19,TRBJ2-1
TGTGCCAGCAGCCTGTATACAGGGGCCGAGCAGTACTTC,CASSLYTGAEQYF,NA,TRBD1,TRBV5-4,TRBJ2-7
TGTGCCAGCAGTTTGGGCATTAGCAATCAGCCCCAGCATTTT,CASSLGISNQPQHF,NA,NA,TRBV28,TRBJ1-5
TGTGCCAGCAGTACCGGGACAGGGGAAATCGAGCAGTACTTC,CASSTGTGEIEQYF,NA,TRBD1,TRBV11-1,TRBJ2-7
TGCGCCAGCAGTGAGCTAGCGGGAGTTGGAGAGACCCAGTACTTC,CASSELAGVGETQYF,NA,TRBD2,TRBV10-2,TRBJ2-5
TGTGCCAGCAGCGGGGGGGGACGGATGAACACTGAAGCTTTCTTT,CASSGGGRMNTEAFF,NA,NA,TRBV5-4,TRBJ1-1
TGTGCCAGTACAAGTGAATCCCGTAATTCACCCCTCCACTTT,CASTSESRNSPLHF,few,NA,TRBV19,TRBJ1-6
TGTGCCAGCTCAGGACAGGGAACCACAGATACGCAGTATTTT,CASSGQGTTDTQYF,NA,TRBD1,TRBV18,TRBJ2-3
TGTGCCAGCAGCCTCCGGGACACTTTCTACGAGCAGTACTTC,CASSLRDTFYEQYF,NA,NA,TRBV14,TRBJ2-7
TGCGCCAGCAGCTTGGACGGGACGGGGACCCAGTACTTC,CASSLDGTGTQYF,NA,NA,TRBV5-1,TRBJ2-5
TGTGCCAGCAGTTTCGACAGGTCTGGGGCCAACGTCCTGACTTTC,CASSFDRSGANVLTF,NA,NA,TRBV5-5,TRBJ2-6
TGTGCCAGCAGCCCCCAGGGACAGTTAGAAGCTTTCTTT,CASSPQGQLEAFF,NA,TRBD1,TRBV6-2/TRBV6-3,TRBJ1-1